Below are 21 T cell receptor beta chains sequenced from a single sample in a study of blood T cell repertoires in COVID-19 (dated by TCRdb to the early 2020s). The library was made by the immunoSEQ multiplex PCR assay. In its TCRdb copy, this immuneACCESS table keeps in-frame sequences only and misses some clones. Where compared with another copy, unresolved V genes explain less than half of these, and the others have no known cause. The sample table lists fewer than 90,000 clones, approximately 88% of them with a count of one. Of the sample, 0.47% is held by the ten largest clones. Source material: peripheral blood. Every receptor here comes from a man in his sixties with acute or convalescent COVID-19.

This clone was seen once. The chain joins TRBV2 to TRBJ2-7; maybe TRBD1 (6 bases). Trimming removed 5 bases at V and 6 bases at J, with 14 bases between. The length of the CDR3 is 13 residues. The germline V gene has CDR1 SNHLY and CDR2 FYNNEI. CDR3 residues: CASSSEGVGEQYF. For the CDR3, the DNA is TGTGCCAGCAGTAGTGAGGGGGTGGGCGAGCAGTACTTC.

J is TRBJ2-3 and V is TRBV5-1; D is ambiguous. The CDR3 runs 14 residues. V lost 6 bases, J lost 1 base, and 12 bases lay in between. Germline CDR1 is SGHRS and CDR2 is YFSETQ. The CDR3 DNA reads TGCGCCAGCACGGAGATACTTGGCACAGATACGCAGTATTTT. Translating it yields CASTEILGTDTQYF.

The J gene is TRBJ2-2, the V gene TRBV5-1, with TRBD1 matching 7 bases. The J segment lost 4 bases and the V segment lost 1 base, leaving 10 bases of the junction unmatched. CDR3 length: 17 amino acids. The germline V gene encodes CDR1 SGHRS and CDR2 YFSETQ. The chain's CDR3 is CASSLRGTGVGTGELFF. The CDR3 coding sequence is TGCGCCAGCAGCTTGAGGGGAACAGGGGTCGGCACCGGGGAGCTGTTTTTT.

The chain joins TRBV5-1 to TRBJ1-5; 9 bases agree with TRBD1. Germline lookup yields CDR1 SGHRS and CDR2 YFSETQ. The V segment lost 5 bases and the J segment 3 bases; nucleotides outside the gene matches: 6. The CDR3 extends over 15 amino acids. CDR3 sequence: CASRPRTGDNQPQHF. The CDR3 DNA reads as TGCGCCAGCAGACCACGGACAGGGGACAATCAGCCCCAGCATTTT.

The rearrangement links TRBV4-2 to TRBJ2-1; TRBD2 agrees at 9 bases. Germline V gives CDR1 LGHNA, CDR2 YNFKEQ. The CDR3 runs 16 residues. V lost 0 bases and J lost 5; bases outside the gene matches: 5. In DNA form, the CDR3 reads TGTGCCAGCAGCCAAGATAGCGGGAGACTGCACAATGAGCAGTTCTTC. It specifies CASSQDSGRLHNEQFF.

The CDR3: CAWSVQARGYTF. The CDR3 DNA reads as TGTGCCTGGAGTGTACAGGCCCGAGGCTACACCTTC. V gene TRBV30 combines with J gene TRBJ1-2, with D possibly matching TRBD1 (5 bases). Germline V gene data show CDR1 as GTSNPN and CDR2 as SVGIG (reference sequence). CDR3 length: 12 residues. Trimming removed 0 bases at V and 8 bases at J, with 10 bases between.

V usage is TRBV5-1 and J usage is TRBJ2-5, with 7 bases identical to TRBD2. CDR3 size: 15 residues. V trimming: 0 bases; J trimming: 5 bases; junction bases outside the gene matches: 7. Germline-derived CDR1 and CDR2 are SGHRS and YFSETQ. CDR3 in DNA: TGCGCCAGCAGCTTGGGGGGAGGGCCAGGTGAGACCCAGTACTTC. Translated, it gives CASSLGGGPGETQYF.

The rearrangement joins TRBV5-8 to TRBJ2-3, with 8 bases fitting TRBD1. The ends lost 7 bases at V and 4 bases at J; junction bases unmatched: 8. Germline CDR1 is SGHTS and CDR2 is YDEGEE. The length of the CDR3 is 14 residues. In DNA form, the CDR3 reads TGTGCCAGCGAGACCAGGGGGCTTCCAGATACGCAGTATTTT. It specifies CASETRGLPDTQYF.

This chain uses TRBV6-6 with TRBJ2-7; 9 nucleotides agree with TRBD1. From germline, CDR1 is MNHNY and CDR2 SVGAGI (reference sequence). The trim removed 5 bases at V and 6 bases at J, leaving 11 bases unmatched. The length of the CDR3 is 15 residues. CDR3 region: CASSTRQGGSLEQYF. CDR3 DNA: TGTGCCAGCAGTACGAGACAGGGGGGCTCTCTCGAGCAGTACTTC.

This chain connects TRBV5-1 to TRBJ1-6; 7 nucleotides align to TRBD1. The CDR3 is 15 residues long. Germline loops: CDR1 SGHRS, CDR2 YFSETQ. V lost 0 bases and J lost 7; bases outside the gene matches: 4. As DNA, the CDR3 is TGCGCCAGCAGCTTGGACAGGGGAGACAATTCACCCCTCCACTTT. As protein: CASSLDRGDNSPLHF.

The chain couples TRBV19 to TRBJ2-1, with a tentative D call TRBD1 (6 bases). V gave up 9 bases and J gave up 9 bases, with 18 bases separating them. The CDR3 has 13 amino acids. CDR1 is LNHDA, CDR2 SQIVND, per germline (reference sequence). CDR3 nucleotides: TGTGCCAGCCGACACAGGGACCCAGTTGAGCAGTTCTTC. Encoded protein: CASRHRDPVEQFF.

This sequence joins TRBV30 and TRBJ2-3; no clear D gene. V was trimmed by 4 bases and J by 4 bases, leaving 18 bases between them. The germline V gene encodes CDR1 GTSNPN and CDR2 SVGIG (reference sequence). This CDR3 has 15 residues. This CDR3 reads CAWTAASTLADTQYF. The CDR3 DNA follows: TGTGCCTGGACCGCGGCCAGTACATTAGCAGATACGCAGTATTTT.

V and J are TRBV27 and TRBJ1-6; TRBD1 is a possible D gene (5 bases). V was clipped by 7 bases and J by 14 bases, with 21 bases between them. This CDR3 is 14 amino acids long. Germline CDR1 and CDR2: MNHEY and SMNVEV (reference sequence). The CDR3 sequence is CASTPGTAPFTLHF. CDR3 in DNA: TGTGCCAGCACCCCTGGGACTGCCCCCTTTACCCTCCACTTT.

This chain joins TRBV5-1 and TRBJ2-6, with a tentative D call TRBD1 (6 bases). CDR1 and CDR2 (germline): SGHRS, YFSETQ. Trimming cost V 0 bases and J 1 base, with 8 bases left between them. This CDR3 spans 16 amino acids. CDR3 region: CASSLGGHSGANVLTF. CDR3 coding DNA: TGCGCCAGCAGCTTGGGGGGGCATTCTGGGGCCAACGTCCTGACTTTC.

The chain combines TRBV7-9 with TRBJ2-7, with D possibly matching TRBD1 (6 bases). Trimming shortened V by 6 bases and J by 2 bases, and 11 bases separated the two germline ends. Germline CDR1 and CDR2: SEHNR and FQNEAQ (reference sequence). The CDR3 extends over 13 amino acids. The CDR3 DNA reads TGTGCCAGCAGAACCGGGACAACCTACGAGCAGTACTTC. Protein product: CASRTGTTYEQYF.

The gene calls are TRBV7-6 and TRBJ2-7; TRBD2 might be the D (5 bases). V was pared by 5 bases and J by 3 bases, with 17 bases between. The CDR3 runs 15 residues. Germline values: CDR1 SGHVS, CDR2 FNYEAQ. CDR3 in amino acids: CASSPTGISLYEQYF. In DNA form, the CDR3 reads TGTGCCAGCAGCCCGACCGGGATCTCTCTCTACGAGCAGTACTTC. The whole variable domain, remainder taken from reference TRBV7-6 and TRBJ2-7, is GAGVSQSPRYKVTKRGQDVALRCDPISGHVSLYWYRQALGQGPEFLTYFNYEAQQDKSGLPNDRFSAERPEGSISTLTIQRTEQRDSAMYRCASSPTGISLYEQYFGPGTRLTVT.

The chain recombines TRBV5-1 with TRBJ2-7; 7 nucleotides match TRBD1. Trimming removed 3 bases from V and 2 bases from J; junction bases left unmatched: 2. The CDR3 spans 13 residues. CDR1 SGHRS and CDR2 YFSETQ come from the germline V gene. CDR3 in DNA: TGCGCCAGCAGCTGGGACAGAGCCTACGAGCAGTACTTC. It is translated as CASSWDRAYEQYF.

The chain recombines TRBV6-5 with TRBJ2-1, with D hard to call. Trimming removed 5 bases from V and 9 bases from J, with 14 bases in between. The CDR3 has 13 residues. Germline lookup yields CDR1 MNHEY and CDR2 SVGAGI. The CDR3 DNA reads TGTGCCAGCAGTCTAAAATGGTATGGTGAGCAGTTCTTC. The encoded protein is CASSLKWYGEQFF.

The gene calls are TRBV3-1 (or the pseudogene TRBV3-2) and TRBJ1-6; D is unresolved. Germline V gives CDR1 LGHDT, CDR2 YNNKEL (reference sequence). The CDR3 is made up of 16 amino acids. Between the trimmed V and J ends, which lost 2 bases and 5 bases, there was a span of 13 bases. The CDR3 region is CASSQFVRVNNSPLHF. CDR3 DNA sequence: TGTGCCAGCAGCCAATTTGTGCGGGTAAATAATTCACCCCTCCACTTT.

The V gene is TRBV6-2 or TRBV6-3, the J gene TRBJ1-1; TRBD1 might be the D (5 bases). Germline-derived CDR1 and CDR2 are MNHEY and SVGEGT. This CDR3 is built from 11 residues. V was pared by 4 bases and J by 10 bases, with 10 bases between. The CDR3: CASSWGRGAFF. The CDR3 nucleotides read TGTGCCAGCAGTTGGGGCAGAGGAGCTTTCTTT.

This chain links TRBV2 with TRBJ2-7; no reliable D call. Trimming took off 3 bases at V and 1 base at J, with 4 bases between the two ends. CDR1 and CDR2 (germline): SNHLY, FYNNEI. The CDR3 totals 12 residues. DNA for the CDR3: TGTGCCAGCAGTGACTTGTCCTACGAGCAGTACTTC. It specifies CASSDLSYEQYF.